This TCR beta chain originates from a study of blood T cell repertoires in COVID-19. As handled by the study authors: How many nucleated cells were present was estimated from reference gene primer amplification. Produced via immunoSEQ multiplex PCR; TCRdb's table is partial and in-frame only. V, J and clone size derive from that table, while D and trimming were established from the DNA sequence. Among roughly 200,000 clones listed, 85% to 90% were seen once. The sequence was obtained from a man aged 60-69 years who had recovered from COVID-19. Sequencing was performed on peripheral blood.

The DNA for the CDR3 is TGTGCCAGCAGCTTAGGGGGCACCGCCTACGAGCAGTACTTC. Encoded protein: CASSLGGTAYEQYF. This chain connects TRBV7-9 to TRBJ2-7; weak D call: TRBD1 (5 bases). This CDR3 has 14 amino acids. V was pared by 1 base and J by 2 bases, with 9 bases between. CDR1 is SEHNR and CDR2 is FQNEAQ in the germline V gene (reference sequence).